This T cell receptor beta chain was observed in a study of blood T cell repertoires in COVID-19. Germline loops: CDR1 KGHSH, CDR2 LQKENI. There are 13 residues in the CDR3. Trimming removed 6 bases from V and 3 bases from J; junction bases left unmatched: 4. In the authors' workflow: Scientists estimated how many nucleated cells there were by amplifying reference gene primers. Clones were read by immunoSEQ multiplex PCR, and TCRdb kept only the in-frame ones, dropping some. The V and J calls and clone size were taken over from that table, and D and trimming were inferred from the DNA. The table has about 150,000 clones, more than 75% seen once.

Input material: peripheral blood. This TCR was sampled from a man in his fifties or sixties who had recovered from COVID-19. The chain uses TRBV18 and TRBJ1-1; 7 nucleotides line up with TRBD1. The CDR3 loop reads CASSLDRDTEAFF. The CDR3 DNA sequence: TGTGCCAGCTCCCTAGACAGGGACACTGAAGCTTTCTTT.